The 14 T cell receptor beta chains in this list originate from one sample, sequenced in a study of blood T cell repertoires in COVID-19. Assay: immunoSEQ multiplex PCR; the TCRdb copy retains only in-frame clones and omits some. The sample carries roughly 120,000 clones, approximately 89% recorded once. Sequenced: peripheral blood. These receptors all come from a woman of 80 years or more with COVID-19, enrolled during active disease.

This clone was detected a few times. The chain uses TRBV30 and TRBJ1-2; D not resolved. V was cut by 6 bases and J by 3 bases, with 14 bases left in between. The germline CDR1 and CDR2 sequences are GTSNPN and SVGIG (reference sequence). CDR3 length equals 13 residues. CDR3 bases: TGTGCCTGTGGGGAGGACCTTCACTATGGCTACACCTTC. It codes for CACGEDLHYGYTF. The whole variable domain, filled in from reference TRBV30 and TRBJ1-2, reads SQTIHQWPATLVQPVGSPLSLECTVEGTSNPNLYWYRQAAGRGLQLLFYSVGIGQISSEVPQNLSASRPQDRQFILSSKKLLLSDSGFYLCACGEDLHYGYTFGSGTRLTVV.

This clone appeared a few times. V is TRBV19 and J is TRBJ1-2; no definite D call. This CDR3 comprises 12 residues. Germline CDR1 LNHDA, CDR2 SQIVND (reference sequence). Trimming pared 2 bases from V and 5 bases from J, leaving 6 bases between. The CDR3 DNA reads TGTGCCAGTAGTATATACGGGTATGGCTACACCTTC. Protein product: CASSIYGYGYTF.

The chain links TRBV7-2 to TRBJ2-1, with TRBD1 matching over 10 bases. The CDR3 consists of 14 residues. CDR1 and CDR2 from the germline V gene are SGHTA and FQGNSA. J gave up 10 bases and V 5 bases, and 8 bases lay outside the gene matches. The CDR3 DNA reads TGTGCCAGCAGCGGGCGACAGGGGGCGAGGGAGCAGTTCTTC. It translates to CASSGRQGAREQFF.

V gene TRBV27 combines with J gene TRBJ1-4; no firm D call. The germline gives CDR1 MNHEY, CDR2 SMNVEV (reference sequence). The CDR3 consists of 16 residues. Trimming shortened V by 6 bases and J by 0 bases, and 14 bases separated the two germline ends. CDR3 sequence: CASRGRPVATNEKLFF. DNA of the CDR3: TGTGCCAGCAGGGGCAGGCCCGTTGCAACTAATGAAAAACTGTTTTTT.

V is TRBV6-6 and J is TRBJ2-2; 7 nucleotides match TRBD1. The V and J ends lost 6 bases and 4 bases, in that order; junction bases with no gene match: 8. From germline, CDR1 is MNHNY and CDR2 SVGAGI (reference sequence). The length of the CDR3 is 15 residues. The CDR3 reads CASRGTGDGTGELFF. The CDR3 nucleotides are TGTGCCAGCAGGGGAACAGGGGACGGCACCGGGGAGCTGTTTTTT.

This clone was seen a handful of times. The V call is TRBV4-3, the J call TRBJ2-2, with TRBD1 matching over 10 bases. The length of the CDR3 is 20 residues. V shed 2 bases and J 5 bases; nucleotides not matched to a gene: 17. Germline CDR1 LGHNA, CDR2 YSLEER. For the CDR3, the DNA is TGCGCCAGCAGCCAAAAACGGCCGGGACAGGGGTCTATGGGGACCGGGGAGCTGTTTTTT. Residues: CASSQKRPGQGSMGTGELFF.

This clone has only one observation. V usage is TRBV29-1 and J usage is TRBJ1-1; D may be TRBD1 (5 bases). Trimming cost V 6 bases and J 0 bases, with 14 bases left between them. Germline CDR1 is SQVTM and CDR2 is ANQGSEA. The CDR3 is 14 residues long. CDR3 sequence reads: CSVGRGAVNTEAFF. The CDR3 nucleotides read TGCAGCGTCGGGAGGGGAGCCGTGAACACTGAAGCTTTCTTT.

Comments on this clone: Other DNA sequences in the same sample also yield this CDR3. The chain is built from TRBV5-4 and TRBJ2-7, with a tentative D call TRBD1 (6 bases). Trimming stripped 4 bases from V and 3 bases from J, with 11 bases between. The CDR3 loop spans 13 amino acids. Germline lookup yields CDR1 SGHNT and CDR2 YYREEE (reference sequence). The CDR3 nucleotides read TGTGCCAGCAGCCCAGGACAGAACTACGAGCAGTACTTC. Encoded protein: CASSPGQNYEQYF.

This clone has a handful of counts. V gene TRBV7-2 combines with J gene TRBJ1-1, with D unresolved. This CDR3 is 14 amino acids long. Trimming pared 1 base from V and 1 base from J, leaving 7 bases between. Germline V gene lookup returns CDR1 SGHTA and CDR2 FQGNSA. The CDR3 spells CASSLGHANTEAFF. DNA for the CDR3: TGTGCCAGCAGCTTAGGACATGCGAACACTGAAGCTTTCTTT.

The V and J genes are TRBV9 and TRBJ2-7, with 8 bases matching TRBD2. The V gene end was trimmed by 0 bases and the J gene end by 6 bases; junction bases not matched to a gene: 8. Germline CDR1 and CDR2: SGDLS and YYNGEE. The length of the CDR3 is 15 residues. This CDR3 reads CASSVEAGGVVEQYF. The CDR3 DNA is TGTGCCAGCAGCGTAGAGGCGGGAGGAGTAGTCGAGCAGTACTTC.

The chain carries TRBV7-8 and TRBJ2-1; 9 bases align to TRBD2. This CDR3 is built from 19 residues. CDR1 and CDR2 from the germline V gene are SGHVS and FQNEAQ. The junction had 20 bases not matched to a gene; V was cut back by 5 bases and J by 6 bases. DNA for the CDR3: TGTGCCAGCAGCACCTCATCCCGGCTAGCGGGATTCGGCGGCAATGAGCAGTTCTTC. Its protein product is CASSTSSRLAGFGGNEQFF.

The chain combines TRBV28 with TRBJ2-7; perhaps TRBD1 as D (5 bases). Trimming cost V 2 bases and J 2 bases, with 10 bases left between them. Germline CDR1 MDHEN, CDR2 SYDVKM. This CDR3 spans 14 amino acids. CDR3 bases: TGTGCCAGCAGTTTACCCGGACAAACCTACGAGCAGTACTTC. It translates to CASSLPGQTYEQYF.

This clone was detected only a few times. This chain connects TRBV4-2 to TRBJ2-7; 10 nucleotides agree with TRBD2. With V trimmed by 0 bases and J by 5 bases, 7 bases remained unmatched. The germline V gene encodes CDR1 LGHNA and CDR2 YNFKEQ. The CDR3 contains 16 residues. The CDR3: CASSQEKREGGDEQYF. In DNA, the CDR3 is TGTGCCAGCAGCCAAGAAAAGCGGGAGGGAGGGGACGAGCAGTACTTC.

The CDR3 loop reads CASSPQSRTSGRLDEQFF. The CDR3 DNA reads TGTGCCAGCAGTCCCCAATCCCGGACTAGCGGGAGGCTAGATGAGCAGTTCTTC. The chain employs TRBV27 and TRBJ2-1; 14 nucleotides agree with TRBD2. The V gene end was trimmed by 5 bases and the J gene end by 8 bases; junction bases not matched to a gene: 14. Germline V gene sequence: CDR1 MNHEY, CDR2 SMNVEV (reference sequence). The CDR3 consists of 18 residues.